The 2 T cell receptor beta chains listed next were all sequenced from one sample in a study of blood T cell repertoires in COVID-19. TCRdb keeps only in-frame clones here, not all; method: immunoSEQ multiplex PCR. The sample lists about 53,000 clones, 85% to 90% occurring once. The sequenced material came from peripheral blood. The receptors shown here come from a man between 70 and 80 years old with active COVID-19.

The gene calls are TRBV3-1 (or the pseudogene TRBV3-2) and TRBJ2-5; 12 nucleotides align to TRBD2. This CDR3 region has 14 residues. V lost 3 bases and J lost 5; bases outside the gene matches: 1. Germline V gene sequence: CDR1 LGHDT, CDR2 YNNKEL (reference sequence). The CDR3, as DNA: TGTGCCAGCAGCCACGGGACTAGCGGGGAGACCCAGTACTTC. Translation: CASSHGTSGETQYF.

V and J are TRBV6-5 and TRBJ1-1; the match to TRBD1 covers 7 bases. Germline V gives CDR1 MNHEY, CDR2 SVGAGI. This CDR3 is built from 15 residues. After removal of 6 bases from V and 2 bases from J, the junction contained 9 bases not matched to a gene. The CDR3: CASSRRTGGNTEAFF. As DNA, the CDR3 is TGTGCCAGCAGCAGAAGGACAGGCGGAAACACTGAAGCTTTCTTT.